This T cell receptor (beta chain) was identified during a study of shared clonotypes between healthy human individuals. TCRdb's table, derived via immunoSEQ multiplex PCR, lists solely in-frame clones and lacks some. Seen here are approximately 2.5 million clones, approximately 90% observed once, and the top ten hold about 0.13%. Study results and limitations: Clonotype sharing among donors likely depends on sequencing depth.

A note on this clone: What it binds is not known.

V was clipped by 3 bases and J by 7 bases, with 13 bases between them. Looked up from germline, CDR1 is MNHEY and CDR2 is SMNVEV (reference sequence). CDR3 length: 15 residues. This TCR was sampled from a man between 18 and 29 years old in good health. This chain uses TRBV27 with TRBJ1-6, with D unclear. Sample: naive CD4+ T cells sorted from blood. Stated subset: CD45RA+ positively selected. This chain's CDR3 is CASSFFREPNSPLHF. The DNA for the CDR3 is TGTGCCAGCAGTTTCTTCAGAGAACCCAATTCACCCCTCCACTTT.